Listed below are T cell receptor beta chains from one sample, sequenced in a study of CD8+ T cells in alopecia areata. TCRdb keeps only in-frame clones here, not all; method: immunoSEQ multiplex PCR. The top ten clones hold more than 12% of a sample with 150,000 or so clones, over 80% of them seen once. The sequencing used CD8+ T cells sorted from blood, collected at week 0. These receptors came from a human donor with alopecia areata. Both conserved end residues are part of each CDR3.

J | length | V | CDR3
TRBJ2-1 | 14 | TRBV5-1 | CASSLGSGGNEQFF
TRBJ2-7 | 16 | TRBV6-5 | CASSYSSRQGSYEQYF
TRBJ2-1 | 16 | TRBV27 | CASSPPGTSSYNEQFF
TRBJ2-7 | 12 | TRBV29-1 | CSVWGHYYEQYF
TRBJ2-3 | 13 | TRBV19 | CASSIRLTDTQYF
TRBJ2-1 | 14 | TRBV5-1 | CASSLVSGNNEQFF
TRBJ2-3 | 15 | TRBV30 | CAWTPPGLTLDTQYF
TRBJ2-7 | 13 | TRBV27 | CASSLSGAYEQYF
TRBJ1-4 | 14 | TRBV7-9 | CASSLVGVTEKLFF
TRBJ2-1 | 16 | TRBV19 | CASSIVMSVSYNEQFF
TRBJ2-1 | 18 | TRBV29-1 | CSVEVVATSGVVGNEQFF
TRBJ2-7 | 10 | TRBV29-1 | CSVVGDEQYF
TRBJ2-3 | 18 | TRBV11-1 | CASSLGRRIRDNTDTQYF
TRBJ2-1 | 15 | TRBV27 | CASSLGTSGTNEQFF
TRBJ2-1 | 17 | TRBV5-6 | CASSLGGQWHTYNEQFF
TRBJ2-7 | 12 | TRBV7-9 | CASSLSRDEQYF
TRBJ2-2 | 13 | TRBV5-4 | CASSWGFTGELFF
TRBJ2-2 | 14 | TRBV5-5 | CASSLEGVTGELFF
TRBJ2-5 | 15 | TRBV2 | CASSEQGGYQETQYF
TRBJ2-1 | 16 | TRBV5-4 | CASSLLGSGRVYEQFF
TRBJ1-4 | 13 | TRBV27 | CASSPGGREKLFF
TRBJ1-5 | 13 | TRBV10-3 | CAINQGRNQPQHF
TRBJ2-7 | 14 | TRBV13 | CASSIRDRGREQYF
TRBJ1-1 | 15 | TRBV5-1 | CASSEIRGMNTEAFF
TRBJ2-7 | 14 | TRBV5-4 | CASSLETGGSEQYF
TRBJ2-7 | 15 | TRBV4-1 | CASSQAGGASYEQYF
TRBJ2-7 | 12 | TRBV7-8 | CASSVVDHEQYF
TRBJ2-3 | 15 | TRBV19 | CASSMVAGVVDTQYF
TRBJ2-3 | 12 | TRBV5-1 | CASSLGLEAQYF
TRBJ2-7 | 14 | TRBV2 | CASRQGMLSYKQYF
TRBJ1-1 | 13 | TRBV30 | CAWTLSMNTEAFF
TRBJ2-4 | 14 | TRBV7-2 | CASSLIQGSNIQYF
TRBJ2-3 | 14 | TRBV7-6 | CASSLDGALDTQYF
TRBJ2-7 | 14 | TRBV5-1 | CASSLGQGVYEQYF
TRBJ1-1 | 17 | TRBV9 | CASSGGTGGRWGTEAFF
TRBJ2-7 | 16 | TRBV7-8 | CASSRLAGGPRSEQYF
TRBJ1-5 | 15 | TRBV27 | CASSLEGFSNQPQHF
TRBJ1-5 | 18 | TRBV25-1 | CASSESEGSPDSNQPQHF
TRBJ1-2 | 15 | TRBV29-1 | CSVESLQGIIHGYTF
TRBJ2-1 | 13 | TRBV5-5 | CASSWTSGAEQFF
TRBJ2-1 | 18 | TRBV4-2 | CASSQDSPARPTRNEQFF
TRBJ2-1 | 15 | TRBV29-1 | CSVGGSEGSYNEQFF
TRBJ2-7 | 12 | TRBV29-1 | CSVTGSSYEQYF
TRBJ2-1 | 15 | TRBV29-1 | CSVWARDSQYNEQFF
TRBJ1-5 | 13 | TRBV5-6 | CASSSSTREPQHF
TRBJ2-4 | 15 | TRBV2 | CASSEWGTDENIQYF
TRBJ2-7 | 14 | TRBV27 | CASRVDVTSYEQYF
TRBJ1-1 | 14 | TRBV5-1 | CASSLRAPNTEAFF
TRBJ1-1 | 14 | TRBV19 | CASRLGGQGTEAFF
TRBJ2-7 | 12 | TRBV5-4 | CASSGTSGEQYF
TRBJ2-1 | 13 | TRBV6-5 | CASSPQGQGVQFF